This TCR beta chain was sequenced during a study of blood T cell repertoires in COVID-19 (dated by TCRdb to about 2020). About the study as a whole: Samples from collaborators originated in the United States, Italy and Spain and spanned both the acute and convalescent phases of COVID-19. The prospective study material was composed of cDNA or gDNA derived from T cells, B-cell-depleted T cells, or PBMCs. The dataset comprised deeply sampled blood TCRbeta repertoires from subjects exposed to, actively infected with, or recovered from COVID-19. The repertoires were released in a freely available public database meant as a resource for research on the immune response to SARS-CoV-2. Samples were obtained from the ongoing ImmuneRACE study (first 160 participants) and from over a thousand subjects provided by 6 global collaborators. The sample metadata nearly always contained a de-identified subject ID, COVID-19 status, age in years and sex. HLA class I and class II types, where available, came from metadata supplied by the sample provider rather than from assay-based typing. What the authors observed across the whole study: The quantity of clinical and demographic metadata differed by source and by participant and was supplied without curation.

Concerning this clone: Its antigen target is currently unknown. Nothing much larger sits one base from this clone, and base qualities are not available.

Another Seattle source contributed samples from volunteer blood donors who had recovered from COVID-19. The collaborating institutions used their own protocols to collect whole blood in K2EDTA tubes. For TCRbeta analysis, collaborators shipped samples in one of three forms: frozen whole blood, isolated PBMCs, or DNA extracted from either of those sample types. Looking up the germline V gene (reference sequence) yields CDR1 WNHNN and CDR2 SYGVQD. V is pared back by 3 bases and J by 7 bases, with 16 bases lying between the germline termini. The cysteine opens and the phenylalanine closes a CDR3 of 14 amino acids. Only the CDR3 region is kept as DNA, spanning 42 bases read in frame from base 1. TCRbeta CDR3 regions were amplified from genomic DNA using the immunoSEQ Assay, a bias-controlled multiplex PCR. The authors' pipeline ran thus. The number of nucleated cells in each sample was estimated by amplification of reference gene primers within the assay. To quantify the absolute abundance of each unique TCRbeta CDR3 rearrangement, sequence reads were collapsed and filtered. For each sample, productive Simpson clonality was calculated as the square root of Simpson's diversity index over productive rearrangements. Held by TCRdb, this immuneACCESS table contains in-frame sequences only and omits some clones. Under half of the omission traces to an unresolved V gene where checked; the cause of the rest is unknown. The DNA gave D and trimming, while V, J and clone size come from that table. Across this sample there are 200,000 to 300,000 clones, with around nine tenths seen only once. The ten largest clones take up over 7.5% of the sample.

Source material: peripheral blood. The V gene is TRBV10-1 and the J gene is TRBJ2-7; no D gene is confidently identified. The TCR comes from a man in his forties who had recovered from COVID-19. DNA sequence: TGCGCCAGCAGTGAAGGCGGAAGGCTTTGGGAGCAGTACTTC. Translated, it reads CASSEGGRLWEQYF.